Detailed here is one TCR beta chain. Its antigen is not known. This CDR3 comprises 14 residues. CDR1 is MDHEN and CDR2 is SYDVKM in the germline V gene. V lost 6 bases, J lost 0 bases, and 8 bases lay in between. These data are taken from a study of cytomegalovirus exposure and HLA in healthy donors. 13 Jbeta primers and 60 Vbeta primers were used for the PCR. Some clones are missing from TCRdb's copy, which holds only in-frame ones; the method was immunoSEQ multiplex PCR. The table records over 150,000 clones, 70% to 85% of them present only once. Study-wide results and caveats: Earlier analysis looked at TCR beta V segments, and most were productive about 90% or about 30% of the time. In a later analysis, a missense DCLRE1C variant was linked to TCR beta V- and J-gene trimming.

Source material: PBMCs. This TCR derives from a woman aged 55-69 years in good health and CMV-seropositive. This rearrangement joins TRBV28 to TRBJ1-4, with D unresolved. The CDR3 DNA reads as TGTGCCAGCAGCCTCTATGCAACTAATGAAAAACTGTTTTTT. This encodes CASSLYATNEKLFF.